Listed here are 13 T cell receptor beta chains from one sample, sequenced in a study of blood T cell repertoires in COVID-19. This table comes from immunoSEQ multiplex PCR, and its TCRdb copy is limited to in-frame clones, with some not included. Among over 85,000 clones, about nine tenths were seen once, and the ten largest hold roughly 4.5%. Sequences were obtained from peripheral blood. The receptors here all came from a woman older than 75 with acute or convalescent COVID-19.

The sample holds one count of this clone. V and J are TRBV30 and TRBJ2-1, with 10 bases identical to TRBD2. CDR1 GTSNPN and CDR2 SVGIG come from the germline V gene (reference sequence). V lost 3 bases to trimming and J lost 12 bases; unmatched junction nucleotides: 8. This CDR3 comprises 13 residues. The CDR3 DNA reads TGTGCCTGGAGCCTAGCGGGGGCCCGGGTGCAGTTCTTC. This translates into CAWSLAGARVQFF.

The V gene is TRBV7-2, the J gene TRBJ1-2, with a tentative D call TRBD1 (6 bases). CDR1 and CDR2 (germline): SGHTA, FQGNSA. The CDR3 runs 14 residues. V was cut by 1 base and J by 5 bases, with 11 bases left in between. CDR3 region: CASSLDGGPYGYTF. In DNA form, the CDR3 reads TGTGCCAGCAGCTTAGATGGGGGCCCGTATGGCTACACCTTC.

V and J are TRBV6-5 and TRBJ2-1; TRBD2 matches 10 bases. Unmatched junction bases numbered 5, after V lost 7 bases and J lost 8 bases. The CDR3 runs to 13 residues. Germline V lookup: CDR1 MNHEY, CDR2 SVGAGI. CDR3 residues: CASIQREGYEQFF. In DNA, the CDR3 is TGTGCCAGCATCCAGCGGGAGGGCTATGAGCAGTTCTTC.

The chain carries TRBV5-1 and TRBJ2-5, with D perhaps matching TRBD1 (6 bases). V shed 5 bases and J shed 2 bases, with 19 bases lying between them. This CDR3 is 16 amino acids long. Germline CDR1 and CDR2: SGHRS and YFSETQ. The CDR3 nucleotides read TGCGCCAGCAGATTTGGGACACTTTCTAATCAAGAGACCCAGTACTTC. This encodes CASRFGTLSNQETQYF. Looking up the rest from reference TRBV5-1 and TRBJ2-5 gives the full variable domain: KAGVTQTPRYLIKTRGQQVTLSCSPISGHRSVSWYQQTPGQGLQFLFEYFSETQRNKGNFPGRFSGRQFSNSRSEMNVSTLELGDSALYLCASRFGTLSNQETQYFGPGTRLLVL.

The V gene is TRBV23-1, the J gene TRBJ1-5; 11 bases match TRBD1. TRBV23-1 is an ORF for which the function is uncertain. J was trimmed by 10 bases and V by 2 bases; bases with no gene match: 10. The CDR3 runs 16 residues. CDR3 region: CASSQPGQGVFQPQHF. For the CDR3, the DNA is TGCGCCAGCAGTCAACCGGGACAGGGGGTATTCCAACCCCAGCATTTT.

CDR3 sequence reads: CASSVGGHPSGNTIYF. The CDR3 nucleotides are TGTGCCAGCAGCGTAGGGGGACATCCTTCTGGAAACACCATATATTTT. The chain recombines TRBV9 with TRBJ1-3, with D perhaps matching TRBD1 (6 bases). This CDR3 is built from 16 residues. V was cut by 0 bases and J by 1 base, with 11 bases left in between. Germline loops: CDR1 SGDLS, CDR2 YYNGEE.

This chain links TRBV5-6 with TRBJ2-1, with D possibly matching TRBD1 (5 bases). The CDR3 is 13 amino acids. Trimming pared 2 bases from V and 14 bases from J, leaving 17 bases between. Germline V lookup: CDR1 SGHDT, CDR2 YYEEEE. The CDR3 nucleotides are TGTGCCAGCAGCTTAGGGGAAGTTCTCGCCAAGTTCTTC. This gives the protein CASSLGEVLAKFF.

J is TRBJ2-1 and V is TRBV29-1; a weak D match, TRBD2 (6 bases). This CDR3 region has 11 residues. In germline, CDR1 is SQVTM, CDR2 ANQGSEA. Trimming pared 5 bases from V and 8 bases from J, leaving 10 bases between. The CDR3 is CSVSWGDEQFF. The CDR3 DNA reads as TGCAGCGTTTCTTGGGGGGATGAGCAGTTCTTC.

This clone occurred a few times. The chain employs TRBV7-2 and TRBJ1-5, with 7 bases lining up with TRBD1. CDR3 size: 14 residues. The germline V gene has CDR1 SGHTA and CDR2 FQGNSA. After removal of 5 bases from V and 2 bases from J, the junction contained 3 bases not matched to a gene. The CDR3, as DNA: TGTGCCAGCAGCCGTGGACAGGGCAATCAGCCCCAGCATTTT. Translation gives CASSRGQGNQPQHF.

The CDR3 loop is CASSSSGETQYF. CDR3 nucleotides: TGTGCCAGCAGTTCCAGCGGCGAGACCCAGTACTTC. The chain recombines TRBV6-2 or TRBV6-3 with TRBJ2-5, with D possibly TRBD2 on 5 matching bases. Germline-derived CDR1 and CDR2 are MNHEY and SVGEGT. Trimming took 4 bases from V and 5 from J, leaving 8 bases between them. The CDR3 length is 12 residues.

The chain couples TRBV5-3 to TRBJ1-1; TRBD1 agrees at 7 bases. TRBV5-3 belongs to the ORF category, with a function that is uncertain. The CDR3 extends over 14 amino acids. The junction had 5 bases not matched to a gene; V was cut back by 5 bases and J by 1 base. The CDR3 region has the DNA TGTGCCAGAAGGAAGGGGACAGAGAACACTGAAGCTTTCTTT. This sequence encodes CARRKGTENTEAFF.

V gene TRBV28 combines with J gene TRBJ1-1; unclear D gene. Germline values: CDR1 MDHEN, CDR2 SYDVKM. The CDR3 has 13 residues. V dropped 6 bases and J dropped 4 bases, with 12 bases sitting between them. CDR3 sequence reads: CASSLLGSTEAFF. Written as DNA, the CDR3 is TGTGCCAGCAGCCTACTGGGGAGCACTGAAGCTTTCTTT.

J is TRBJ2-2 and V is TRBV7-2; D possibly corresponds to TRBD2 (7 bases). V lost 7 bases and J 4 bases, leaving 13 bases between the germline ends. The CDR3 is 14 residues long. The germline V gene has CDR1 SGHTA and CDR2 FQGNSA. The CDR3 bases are TGTGCCAGCACCCCGGGGGGCCCCACCGGGGAGCTGTTTTTT. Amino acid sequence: CASTPGGPTGELFF. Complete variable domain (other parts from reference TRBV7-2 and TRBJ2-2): GAGVSQSPSNKVTEKGKDVELRCDPISGHTALYWYRQSLGQGLEFLIYFQGNSAPDKSGLPSDRFSAERTGGSVSTLTIQRTQQEDSAVYLCASTPGGPTGELFFGEGSRLTVL.